Sequencing of this T cell receptor beta chain was carried out in a study of shared clonotypes between healthy human individuals. Profiling relied on immunoSEQ multiplex PCR, and the TCRdb table lists in-frame clones only, not all of them. The sample has over a million clones; approximately 97% are singletons. Germline CDR1 is SGHTA and CDR2 is FQGTGA. The CDR3 has 13 amino acids. Trimming pared 1 base from V and 2 bases from J, leaving 5 bases between. The chain has TRBV7-3 and TRBJ2-5, with D uncertain. The receptor was isolated from a man between 25 and 39 years old in good health. Sequences were obtained from naive CD4+ T cells sorted from blood. The sample's subset: CD45RA+ positively selected. In nucleotides, the CDR3 is TGTGCCAGCAGCTTAAGGCCACAAGAGACCCAGTACTTC. Translated: CASSLRPQETQYF. The full variable domain, rest sourced from reference TRBV7-3 and TRBJ2-5, is GAGVSQTPSNKVTEKGKYVELRCDPISGHTALYWYRQSLGQGPEFLIYFQGTGAADDSGLPNDRFFAVRPEGSVSTLKIQRTERGDSAVYLCASSLRPQETQYFGPGTRLLVL.